The clone carrying this T cell receptor beta chain was seen more than once but under ten times. The CDR3 has 14 amino acids. Trimming took off 5 bases at V and 0 bases at J, with 10 bases between the two ends. Per the germline V gene, CDR1 is SEHNR and CDR2 is FQNEAQ (reference sequence). RNA transcripts gave rise to amplified TCR beta CDR3 regions. The HTBI primer set served for first-round RT-PCR of the TCR CDR3. TCRdb reprocessed the multiplex PCR reads via MiXCR and lists one record per CDR3 protein. The sample consists of around 700,000 distinct CDR3 sequences, about 19% of them appearing once. This record comes from a study of T cells in Graves' hyperthyroidism and ophthalmopathy.

The chain joins TRBV7-9 to TRBJ1-2; D call uncertain. The specimen sequenced was blood. The source of this sequence is a woman in her forties or fifties with Graves' hyperthyroidism that later progressed to Graves' ophthalmopathy. This CDR3 reads CASSATGANYGYTF. Here the CDR3 DNA reads TGTGCCAGCAGCGCGACTGGAGCTAACTATGGCTACACCTTC.